The 28 T cell receptor beta chains reported below all come from one sample, sequenced in a study of blood T cell repertoires in COVID-19. Assay used: immunoSEQ multiplex PCR; TCRdb lists only in-frame clones, some missing. The repertoire consists of roughly 82,000 clones, with around 91% occurring once and the leading ten covering more than 0.85%. The sample comprised peripheral blood. Every receptor here comes from a woman aged 50 to 60 in a cohort sampled during active COVID-19.

The chain recombines TRBV7-2 with TRBJ2-3; 7 bases are a match to TRBD1. Germline CDR1 reads SGHTA; CDR2 reads FQGNSA. The CDR3 spans 18 residues. With V trimmed by 3 bases and J by 6 bases, 18 bases remained unmatched. CDR3 bases: TGTGCCAGCAGCTTTCCTCCAGGGGCTAGCTCACAGGGGGATACGCAGTATTTT. It yields the protein CASSFPPGASSQGDTQYF.

This clone was detected only once. Relative to the germline gene, one junction end is altered; a read error may explain this. The rearrangement uses TRBV6-1 and TRBJ2-6; a possible D gene is TRBD2 (6 bases). Germline CDR1 MNHNS, CDR2 SASEGT. The CDR3 has 11 amino acids. The CDR3 DNA reads TGTGCCAGCAGTGAGCCCGGGGGACGGGGTTTC. Amino acid sequence: CASSEPGGRGF.

The chain has TRBV2 and TRBJ1-5; perhaps TRBD1 as D (6 bases). The CDR3 length is 14 residues. In germline, CDR1 is SNHLY, CDR2 FYNNEI. Trimming cost V 5 bases and J 4 bases, with 12 bases left between them. The CDR3 nucleotides are TGTGCCAGCAGTCCAGGGGTACGAAATCAGCCCCAGCATTTT. Translation gives CASSPGVRNQPQHF.

CDR3 protein: CASSSRLEAFF. CDR3 bases: TGTGCCAGCAGTTCCCGGTTAGAAGCTTTCTTT. The gene calls are TRBV6-5 and TRBJ1-1; no clear D. The germline CDR1 and CDR2 sequences are MNHEY and SVGAGI. Trimming removed 4 bases at V and 8 bases at J, with 8 bases between. CDR3 length: 11 residues.

This clone appeared a single time. The chain has TRBV30 and TRBJ2-3, with TRBD2 as a possible D gene (5 bases). Germline CDR1 reads GTSNPN; CDR2 reads SVGIG (reference sequence). V lost 5 bases and J 0 bases, leaving 12 bases between the germline ends. CDR3 length: 14 residues. CDR3 sequence reads: CAWGRTPSTDTQYF. The CDR3, as DNA: TGTGCCTGGGGCAGGACTCCTAGCACAGATACGCAGTATTTT.

V gene TRBV28 combines with J gene TRBJ2-4; TRBD1 matches 7 bases. Germline V gene lookup returns CDR1 MDHEN and CDR2 SYDVKM. The V segment lost 6 bases and the J segment 7 bases; nucleotides outside the gene matches: 9. The CDR3 is made up of 14 amino acids. CDR3 DNA sequence: TGTGCCAGCAGGCCCGGACAACAGGGGAACATTCAGTACTTC. Its protein is CASRPGQQGNIQYF.

This clone was seen just once. The CDR3 DNA reads TGTGCCAGCAGCCGGGACAGGGTCAACACCGGGGAGCTGTTTTTT. Its protein product is CASSRDRVNTGELFF. J is TRBJ2-2 and V is TRBV11-2, with 9 nucleotides matching TRBD1. Germline V lookup: CDR1 SGHAT, CDR2 FQNNGV. V gave up 5 bases and J gave up 2 bases; unmatched junction bases: 3. The CDR3 has 15 amino acids.

The rearrangement links TRBV13 to TRBJ2-3, with TRBD2 matching 12 bases. CDR3 length: 16 amino acids. Trimming took 8 bases from V and 3 from J; bases not matched to a gene: 9. Looked up from germline, CDR1 is PRHDT and CDR2 is FYEKMQ (reference sequence). CDR3 loop: CASAASGRARTDTQYF. The CDR3 DNA sequence: TGTGCCAGCGCGGCTAGCGGGAGGGCCCGAACAGATACGCAGTATTTT.

The chain joins TRBV7-3 to TRBJ1-2; no definite D call. From germline, CDR1 is SGHTA and CDR2 FQGTGA. The length of the CDR3 is 13 residues. V was clipped by 0 bases and J by 8 bases, with 10 bases between them. CDR3 sequence: CASSLTLEGGYTF. In DNA form, the CDR3 reads TGTGCCAGCAGCTTAACGTTGGAGGGCGGCTACACCTTC.

The chain carries TRBV19 and TRBJ2-7; 9 bases are a match to TRBD1. The CDR3 consists of 15 residues. V lost 10 bases to trimming and J lost 3 bases; unmatched junction nucleotides: 13. From germline, CDR1 is LNHDA and CDR2 SQIVND (reference sequence). In DNA, the CDR3 is TGTGCCACTAGACGACAGGGGGGAACGGGCTACGAGCAGTACTTC. Translated, it gives CATRRQGGTGYEQYF.

The chain employs TRBV5-4 and TRBJ2-7, with 7 bases lining up with TRBD2. This CDR3 spans 17 amino acids. CDR1 and CDR2 from the germline V gene are SGHNT and YYREEE (reference sequence). Trimming removed 4 bases from V and 2 bases from J; junction bases left unmatched: 15. The CDR3 DNA reads as TGTGCCAGCAGCCTTCCGGGAGGTAGGGGAAGGACCTACGAGCAGTACTTC. This encodes CASSLPGGRGRTYEQYF.

This clone appeared once. The chain combines TRBV4-1 with TRBJ1-4; 7 nucleotides line up with TRBD1. CDR3 length equals 16 residues. The V segment lost 0 bases and the J segment 7 bases; nucleotides outside the gene matches: 8. CDR1 and CDR2 from the germline V gene are MGHRA and YSYEKL. CDR3 in amino acids: CASSQDPTGDAEKLFF. CDR3 in DNA: TGCGCCAGCAGCCAAGACCCCACAGGGGACGCTGAAAAACTGTTTTTT.

The chain combines TRBV29-1 with TRBJ2-1, with 12 bases identical to TRBD2. The CDR3 contains 12 residues. Germline V CDR1 and CDR2: SQVTM, ANQGSEA. The CDR3 DNA reads TGCAGTGCTAGCGGGAGGGTGTCGGAACAGTTCTTC. Its translation: CSASGRVSEQFF.

The V and J genes are TRBV28 and TRBJ1-5; 9 bases fit TRBD1. The CDR3 spans 14 residues. Germline CDR1 reads MDHEN; CDR2 reads SYDVKM. Trimming took 6 bases from V and 4 from J; bases not matched to a gene: 4. CDR3 residues: CASSLGQGNQPQHF. The CDR3 DNA follows: TGTGCCAGCAGCCTCGGACAGGGGAATCAGCCCCAGCATTTT.

The chain couples TRBV7-3 to TRBJ2-1, with 8 bases aligning to TRBD1. This CDR3 has 14 amino acids. Germline V CDR1 and CDR2: SGHTA, FQGTGA. V trimming: 4 bases; J trimming: 7 bases; junction bases outside the gene matches: 6. The CDR3 DNA sequence: TGTGCCAGCAGCTACGGACAGGGCCGGAATGAGCAGTTCTTC. Its translation is CASSYGQGRNEQFF.

The chain uses TRBV7-8 and TRBJ1-2; TRBD1 matches at 8 bases. V lost 4 bases and J lost 4; bases outside the gene matches: 8. Germline CDR1 is SGHVS and CDR2 is FQNEAQ. The CDR3 loop spans 15 amino acids. The CDR3 region is CASSSDRQGFYGYTF. The CDR3, as DNA: TGTGCCAGCAGCTCGGACCGACAGGGGTTCTATGGCTACACCTTC.

The gene calls are TRBV7-9 and TRBJ2-3; the match to TRBD2 covers 7 bases. This CDR3 is built from 14 residues. J gave up 13 bases and V 5 bases, and 15 bases lay outside the gene matches. Germline values: CDR1 SEHNR, CDR2 FQNEAQ (reference sequence). The CDR3 nucleotides read TGTGCCAGCAGCCCTCGGAGCGGGACCAGCCAAGAGTATTTT. Its translation: CASSPRSGTSQEYF.

V usage is TRBV28 and J usage is TRBJ1-5, with 8 nucleotides matching TRBD1. The CDR3 is made up of 15 amino acids. V dropped 6 bases and J dropped 7; count of bases not matched to a gene: 11. Germline lookup yields CDR1 MDHEN and CDR2 SYDVKM. The CDR3 DNA follows: TGTGCCAGCAGGGGGGGACAGGAACGGCCGCAGCCCCAGCATTTT. Amino acid sequence: CASRGGQERPQPQHF.

The chain is built from TRBV7-9 and TRBJ2-7; 13 bases fit TRBD2. The CDR3 runs 17 residues. CDR1 SEHNR and CDR2 FQNEAQ come from the germline V gene (reference sequence). The V segment lost 5 bases and the J segment 2 bases; nucleotides outside the gene matches: 9. CDR3 residues: CASSPEPLAGGPYEQYF. The CDR3 DNA follows: TGTGCCAGCAGCCCGGAACCACTAGCGGGAGGGCCCTACGAGCAGTACTTC.

This rearrangement joins TRBV7-2 to TRBJ2-5, with 9 bases that match TRBD2. V shed 3 bases, J shed 6 bases, and the junction held 11 bases outside the gene matches. This CDR3 contains 16 residues. The V gene's germline CDR1 is SGHTA and CDR2 FQGNSA. CDR3 nucleotide sequence: TGTGCCAGCAGCTTCGGCTTAGCGGGAGTGGAAAAGACCCAGTACTTC. Its translation: CASSFGLAGVEKTQYF.

This chain connects TRBV9 to TRBJ1-6, with a tentative D call TRBD1 (6 bases). V dropped 0 bases and J dropped 9 bases, with 7 bases sitting between them. The CDR3 totals 13 residues. Germline V gene lookup returns CDR1 SGDLS and CDR2 YYNGEE. CDR3 loop: CASSVGGGSPLHF. CDR3 nucleotide sequence: TGTGCCAGCAGCGTAGGAGGGGGTTCACCCCTCCACTTT.

The rearrangement uses TRBV2 and TRBJ1-1, with D tentatively TRBD1 (5 bases). Trimming left V 10 bases short and J 1 base short, with 16 bases between. The germline gives CDR1 SNHLY, CDR2 FYNNEI. This CDR3 comprises 14 residues. The CDR3 DNA reads as TGTGCCACTCGTTGGGAGGGACCGAACACTGAAGCTTTCTTT. Translating it yields CATRWEGPNTEAFF. The full variable domain, its missing parts supplied by reference TRBV2 and TRBJ1-1, is EPEVTQTPSHQVTQMGQEVILRCVPISNHLYFYWYRQILGQKVEFLVSFYNNEISEKSEIFDDQFSVERPDGSNFTLKIRSTKLEDSAMYFCATRWEGPNTEAFFGQGTRLTVV.

The rearrangement links TRBV2 to TRBJ2-3, with 10 bases fitting TRBD1. Germline V gene data show CDR1 as SNHLY and CDR2 as FYNNEI. J was trimmed by 1 base and V by 6 bases; bases with no gene match: 1. The CDR3 consists of 14 residues. The CDR3 DNA reads as TGTGCCAGCAGCGGGACAGGGGGCACAGATACGCAGTATTTT. It translates to CASSGTGGTDTQYF.

The rearrangement joins TRBV6-5 to TRBJ1-3, with D maybe TRBD1 (6 bases). CDR1 and CDR2 from the germline V gene are MNHEY and SVGAGI. The CDR3 runs 14 residues. Trimming pared 7 bases from V and 3 bases from J, leaving 13 bases between. The CDR3 nucleotides read TGTGCCAGCACGCGAGGGGGATTTGGAAACACCATATATTTT. It is translated as CASTRGGFGNTIYF.

The genes are TRBV4-1 and TRBJ2-5, with 7 bases that match TRBD2. The CDR3 totals 14 residues. Germline trimming cut 1 base from V and 10 bases from J; bases unmatched to any gene: 9. Germline V gene data show CDR1 as MGHRA and CDR2 as YSYEKL. CDR3 nucleotides: TGCGCCAGCAGCCAAGGGACTAGGGCTACGGACCAGTACTTC. Its protein is CASSQGTRATDQYF.

The gene calls are TRBV5-8 and TRBJ1-5, with 7 bases lining up with TRBD1. The germline gives CDR1 SGHTS, CDR2 YDEGEE. The CDR3 runs to 15 residues. V lost 0 bases to trimming and J lost 3 bases; unmatched junction nucleotides: 3. This CDR3 is CASSLAGTDNQPQHF. CDR3 in DNA: TGTGCCAGCAGCTTGGCTGGGACAGACAATCAGCCCCAGCATTTT. The whole variable domain, remainder taken from reference TRBV5-8 and TRBJ1-5, is EAGVTQSPTHLIKTRGQQATLRCSPISGHTSVYWYQQALGLGLQFLLWYDEGEERNRGNFPPRFSGRQFPNYSSELNVNALELEDSALYLCASSLAGTDNQPQHFGDGTRLSIL.

The chain combines TRBV7-9 with TRBJ2-7, with TRBD2 matching 11 bases. The germline V gene encodes CDR1 SEHNR and CDR2 FQNEAQ (reference sequence). The CDR3 runs to 14 residues. With V trimmed by 5 bases and J by 5 bases, 5 bases remained unmatched. The CDR3 coding sequence is TGTGCCAGCAGCCTATCGGGACTAGCGGACGAGCAGTACTTC. The encoded protein is CASSLSGLADEQYF.

The rearrangement links TRBV29-1 to TRBJ2-2, with 7 bases that match TRBD1. Trimming cost V 7 bases and J 3 bases; bases outside gene matches: 5. The CDR3 has 13 amino acids. Germline CDR1 is SQVTM and CDR2 is ANQGSEA. The CDR3 DNA follows: TGCAGCGCATACAGGGGTGACACCGGGGAGCTGTTTTTT. Translated, it gives CSAYRGDTGELFF.